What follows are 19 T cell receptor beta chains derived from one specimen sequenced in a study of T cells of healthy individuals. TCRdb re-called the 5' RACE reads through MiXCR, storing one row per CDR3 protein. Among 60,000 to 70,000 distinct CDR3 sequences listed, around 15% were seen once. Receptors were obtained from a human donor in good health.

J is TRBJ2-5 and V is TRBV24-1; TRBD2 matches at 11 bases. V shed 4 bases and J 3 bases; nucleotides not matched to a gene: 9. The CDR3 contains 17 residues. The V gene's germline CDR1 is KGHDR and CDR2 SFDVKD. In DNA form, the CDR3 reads TGTGCCACCAGTGAGGGTGACGGACTAGCGGGCAAAGAGACCCAGTACTTC. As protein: CATSEGDGLAGKETQYF.

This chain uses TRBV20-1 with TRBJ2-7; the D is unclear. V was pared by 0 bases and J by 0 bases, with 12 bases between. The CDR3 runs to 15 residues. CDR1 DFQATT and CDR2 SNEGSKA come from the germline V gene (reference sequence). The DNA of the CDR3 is TGCAGTGCTAGAGAAGGACCCCTAAGCTCCTACGAGCAGTACTTC. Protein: CSAREGPLSSYEQYF.

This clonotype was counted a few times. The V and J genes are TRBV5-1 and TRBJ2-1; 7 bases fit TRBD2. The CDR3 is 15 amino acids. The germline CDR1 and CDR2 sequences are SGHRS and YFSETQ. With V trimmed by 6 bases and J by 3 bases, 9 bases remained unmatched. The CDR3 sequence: CASTFSSGFYNEQFF. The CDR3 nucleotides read TGCGCCAGCACCTTTTCTAGCGGTTTCTACAATGAGCAGTTCTTC.

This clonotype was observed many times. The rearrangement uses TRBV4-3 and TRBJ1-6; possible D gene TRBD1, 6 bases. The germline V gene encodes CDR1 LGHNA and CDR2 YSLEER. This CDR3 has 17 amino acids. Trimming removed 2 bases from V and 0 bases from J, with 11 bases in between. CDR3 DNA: TGCGCCAGCAGCCAATTAACAGGGAGCTCCTATAATTCACCCCTCCACTTT. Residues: CASSQLTGSSYNSPLHF.

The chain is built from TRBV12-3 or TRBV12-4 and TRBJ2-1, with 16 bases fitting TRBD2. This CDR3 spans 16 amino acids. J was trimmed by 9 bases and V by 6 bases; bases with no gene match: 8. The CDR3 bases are TGTGCCAGCAGACCCGGGACTAGCGGGAGGGGTAGTGAGCAGTTCTTC. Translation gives CASRPGTSGRGSEQFF.

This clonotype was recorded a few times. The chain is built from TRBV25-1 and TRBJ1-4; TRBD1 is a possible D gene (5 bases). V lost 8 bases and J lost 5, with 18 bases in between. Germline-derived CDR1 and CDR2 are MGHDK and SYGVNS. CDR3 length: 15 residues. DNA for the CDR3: TGTGCCAGCGGCGAGTCCGGGGGGGTGAATGAAAAACTGTTTTTT. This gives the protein CASGESGGVNEKLFF. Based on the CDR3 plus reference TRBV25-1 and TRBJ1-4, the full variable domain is EADIYQTPRYLVIGTGKKITLECSQTMGHDKMYWYQQDPGMELHLIHYSYGVNSTEKGDLSSESTVSRIRTEHFPLTLESARPSHTSQYLCASGESGGVNEKLFFGSGTQLSVL.

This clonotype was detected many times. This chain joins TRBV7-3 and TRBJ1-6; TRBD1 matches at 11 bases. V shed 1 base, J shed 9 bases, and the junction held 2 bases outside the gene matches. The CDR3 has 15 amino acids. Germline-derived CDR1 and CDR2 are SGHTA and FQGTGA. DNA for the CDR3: TGTGCCAGCAGCTTAAAGGGGACAGGGGGTTCACCCCTCCACTTT. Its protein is CASSLKGTGGSPLHF.

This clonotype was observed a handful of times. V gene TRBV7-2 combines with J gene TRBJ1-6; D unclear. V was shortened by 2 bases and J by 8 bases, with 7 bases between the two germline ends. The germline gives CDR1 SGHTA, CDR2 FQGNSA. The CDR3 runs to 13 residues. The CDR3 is CASSLYGDSPLHF. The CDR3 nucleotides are TGTGCCAGCAGCTTATATGGGGATTCACCCCTCCACTTT.

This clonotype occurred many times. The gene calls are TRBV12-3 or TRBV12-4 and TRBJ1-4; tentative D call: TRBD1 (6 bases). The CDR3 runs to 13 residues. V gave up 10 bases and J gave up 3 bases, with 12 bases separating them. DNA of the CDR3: TGTGCCACCACGACAGGCTCTAATGAAAAACTGTTTTTT. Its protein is CATTTGSNEKLFF.

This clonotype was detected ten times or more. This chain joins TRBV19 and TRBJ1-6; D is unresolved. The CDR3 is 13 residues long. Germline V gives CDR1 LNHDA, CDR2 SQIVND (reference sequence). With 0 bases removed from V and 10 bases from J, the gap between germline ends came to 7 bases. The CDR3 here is CASSIEERSPLHF. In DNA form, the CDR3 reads TGTGCCAGTAGTATAGAGGAGAGGTCACCCCTCCACTTT. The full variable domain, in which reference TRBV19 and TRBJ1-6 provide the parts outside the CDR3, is DGGITQSPKYLFRKEGQNVTLSCEQNLNHDAMYWYRQDPGQGLRLIYYSQIVNDFQKGDIAEGYSVSREKKESFPLTVTSAQKNPTAFYLCASSIEERSPLHFGNGTRLTVT.

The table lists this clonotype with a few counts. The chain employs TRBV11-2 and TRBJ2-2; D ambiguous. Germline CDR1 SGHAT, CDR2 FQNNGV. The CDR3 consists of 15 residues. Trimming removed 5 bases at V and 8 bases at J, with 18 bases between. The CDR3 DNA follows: TGTGCCAGCAGCACCCCTACTCGGAAGGTGGGGGAGCTGTTTTTT. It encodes CASSTPTRKVGELFF.

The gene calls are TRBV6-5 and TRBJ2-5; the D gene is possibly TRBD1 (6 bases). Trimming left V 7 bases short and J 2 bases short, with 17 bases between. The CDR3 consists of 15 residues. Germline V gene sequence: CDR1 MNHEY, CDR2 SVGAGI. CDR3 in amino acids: CASIQGLTPQETQYF. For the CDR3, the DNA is TGTGCCAGCATCCAGGGGTTGACACCGCAAGAGACCCAGTACTTC.

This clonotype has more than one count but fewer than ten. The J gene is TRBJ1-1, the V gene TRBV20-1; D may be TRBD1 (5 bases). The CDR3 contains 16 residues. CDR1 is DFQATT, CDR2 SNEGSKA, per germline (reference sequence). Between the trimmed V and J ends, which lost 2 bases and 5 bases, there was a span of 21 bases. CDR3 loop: CSARLGGGFQGTEAFF. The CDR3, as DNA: TGCAGTGCTAGACTGGGGGGGGGTTTCCAGGGAACTGAAGCTTTCTTT.

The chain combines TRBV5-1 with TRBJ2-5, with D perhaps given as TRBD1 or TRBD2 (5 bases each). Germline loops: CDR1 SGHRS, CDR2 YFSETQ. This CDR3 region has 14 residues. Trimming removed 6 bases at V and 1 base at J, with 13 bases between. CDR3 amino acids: CASTTPGTQETQYF. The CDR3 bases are TGCGCCAGCACCACCCCGGGGACCCAAGAGACCCAGTACTTC.

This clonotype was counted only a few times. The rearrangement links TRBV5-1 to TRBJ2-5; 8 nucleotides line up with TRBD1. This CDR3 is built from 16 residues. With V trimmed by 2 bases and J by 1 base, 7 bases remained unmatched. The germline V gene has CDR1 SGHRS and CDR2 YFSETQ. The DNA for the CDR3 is TGCGCCAGCAGCTTAAAAACAGGGACAGGCCAAGAGACCCAGTACTTC. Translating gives CASSLKTGTGQETQYF.

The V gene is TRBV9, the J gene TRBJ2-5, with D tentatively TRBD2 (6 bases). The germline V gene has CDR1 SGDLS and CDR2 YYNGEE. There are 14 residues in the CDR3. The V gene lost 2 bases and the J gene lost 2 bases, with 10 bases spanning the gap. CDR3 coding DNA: TGTGCCAGCAGCGTCGGGGGAACACAAGAGACCCAGTACTTC. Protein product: CASSVGGTQETQYF.

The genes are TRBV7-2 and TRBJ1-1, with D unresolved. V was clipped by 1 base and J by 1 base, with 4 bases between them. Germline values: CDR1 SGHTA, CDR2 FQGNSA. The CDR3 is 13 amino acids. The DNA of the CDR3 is TGTGCCAGCAGCTTAGACAAGAACACTGAAGCTTTCTTT. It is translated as CASSLDKNTEAFF.

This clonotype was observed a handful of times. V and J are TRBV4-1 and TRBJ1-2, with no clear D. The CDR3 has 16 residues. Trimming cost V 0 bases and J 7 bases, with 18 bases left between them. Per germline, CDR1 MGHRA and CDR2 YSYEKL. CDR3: CASSQEGWTSVGGYTF. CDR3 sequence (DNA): TGCGCCAGCAGCCAAGAAGGTTGGACGAGTGTGGGTGGCTACACCTTC.

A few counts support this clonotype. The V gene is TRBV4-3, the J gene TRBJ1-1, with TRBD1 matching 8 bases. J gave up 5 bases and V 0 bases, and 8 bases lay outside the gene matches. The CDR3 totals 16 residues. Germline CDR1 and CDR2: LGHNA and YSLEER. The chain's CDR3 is CASSQDGQGARTEAFF. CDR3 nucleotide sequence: TGCGCCAGCAGCCAAGATGGGCAGGGGGCGAGAACTGAAGCTTTCTTT.